Included here is one TCR beta chain sequence, with context. TCRdb processed the RT-PCR reads anew with MiXCR; each CDR3 protein has one entry. This sample yields some 1,600 distinct CDR3 sequences, of which roughly a sixth are seen a single time; around 50% belongs to the top ten. The sample is drawn from a study of patients and donors after allogeneic stem cell transplantation. CDR1 SGHAT and CDR2 FQNNGV come from the germline V gene. This CDR3 region has 16 residues. The ends lost 5 bases at V and 5 bases at J; junction bases unmatched: 8. The origin of this receptor is a human donor who was either an allogeneic HSCT recipient or a stem cell or donor lymphocyte infusion donor (not recorded which). It is not recorded whose cells these are; they may come from a transplant donor. The specimen was blood, either unsorted or a sorted T cell fraction (not recorded which). The rearrangement joins TRBV11-2 to TRBJ2-1, with TRBD2 matching over 11 bases. CDR3 sequence (DNA): TGTGCCAGCAGCCCGATGACTAGCGGGATACACAATGAGCAGTTCTTC. Translation: CASSPMTSGIHNEQFF.